What follows describes a single TCR beta chain. Its cognate antigen is unknown. These data come from a study of cytomegalovirus exposure and HLA in healthy donors. General observations from the study: One variant, a missense change in DCLRE1C, was linked in a later analysis to TCR beta V- and J-gene trimming.

60 Vbeta and 13 Jbeta primers were used in PCR. Data came from immunoSEQ multiplex PCR; TCRdb stores just in-frame clones and leaves some out. The table includes fewer than 200,000 clones, approximately 80% detected once. J lost 0 bases, V lost 5 bases, and 14 bases had no gene match. CDR3 length: 19 amino acids. CDR1 and CDR2 (germline): MDHEN, SYDVKM. The sample consisted of PBMCs. The rearrangement links TRBV28 to TRBJ2-4; TRBD2 aligns across 9 bases. This TCR derives from a young woman in good health and CMV-seronegative. CDR3 sequence (DNA): TGTGCCAGCAGTCCCGTGGGCGGGAGGGTACTTCTAGCCAAAAACATTCAGTACTTC. This translates into CASSPVGGRVLLAKNIQYF.